This TCR beta chain was sequenced for a study of blood T cells in healthy people across ages. Study-wide results and limits: A conclusive naive versus antigen-experienced comparison was prevented by the unsorted PBMCs.

About this clonotype itself: Antigen: not known.

Germline CDR1 and CDR2: SQVTM and ANQGSEA. The CDR3 contains 12 residues. V was cut by 7 bases and J by 2 bases, with 11 bases left in between. The use of a sample-barcoded 5' primer and a J-beta primer mix characterized a second PCR of roughly 6 to 11 cycles. Each cDNA molecule, via a template-switch adaptor with 12 random nucleotides, was tagged. One entry per CDR3 protein results from TCRdb running MiXCR on the 5' RACE reads. The sample lists around 800,000 distinct CDR3 sequences, approximately 67% occurring once. The chain recombines TRBV29-1 with TRBJ2-5; no clear D gene. This TCR was recovered from a young man in good health. Sequencing was performed on blood. The CDR3 sequence is CSARPQQETQYF. The CDR3 DNA follows: TGCAGCGCCCGGCCGCAGCAAGAGACCCAGTACTTC.